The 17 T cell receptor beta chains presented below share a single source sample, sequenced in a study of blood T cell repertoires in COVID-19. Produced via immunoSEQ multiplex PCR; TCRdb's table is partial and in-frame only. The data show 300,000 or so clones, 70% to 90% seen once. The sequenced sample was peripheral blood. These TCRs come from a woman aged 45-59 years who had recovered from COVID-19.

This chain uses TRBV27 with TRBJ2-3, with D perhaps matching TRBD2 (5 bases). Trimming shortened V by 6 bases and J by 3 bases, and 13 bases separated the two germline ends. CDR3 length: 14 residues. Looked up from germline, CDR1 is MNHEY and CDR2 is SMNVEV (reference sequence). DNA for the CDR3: TGTGCCAGCAGGGCGGGTCTCGGGACAGATACGCAGTATTTT. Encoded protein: CASRAGLGTDTQYF.

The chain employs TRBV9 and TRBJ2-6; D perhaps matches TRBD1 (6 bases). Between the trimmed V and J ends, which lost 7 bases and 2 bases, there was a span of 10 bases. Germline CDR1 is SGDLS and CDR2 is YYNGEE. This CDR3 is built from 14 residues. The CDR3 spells CASGTGPGANVLTF. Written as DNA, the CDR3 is TGTGCCAGCGGTACAGGGCCTGGGGCCAACGTCCTGACTTTC. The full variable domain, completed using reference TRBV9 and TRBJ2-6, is DSGVTQTPKHLITATGQRVTLRCSPRSGDLSVYWYQQSLDQGLQFLIQYYNGEERAKGNILERFSAQQFPDLHSELNLSSLELGDSALYFCASGTGPGANVLTFGAGSRLTVL.

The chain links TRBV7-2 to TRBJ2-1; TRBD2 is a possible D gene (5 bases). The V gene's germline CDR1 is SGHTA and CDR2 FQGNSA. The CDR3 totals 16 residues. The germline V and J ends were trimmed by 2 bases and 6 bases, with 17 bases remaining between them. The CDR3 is CASSLLPLAQSNEQFF. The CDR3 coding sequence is TGTGCCAGCAGCTTACTCCCCCTAGCCCAAAGCAATGAGCAGTTCTTC.

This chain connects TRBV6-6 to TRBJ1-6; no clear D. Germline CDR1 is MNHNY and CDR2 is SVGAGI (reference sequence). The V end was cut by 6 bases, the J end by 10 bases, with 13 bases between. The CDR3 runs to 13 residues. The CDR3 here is CASSSLRGSPLHF. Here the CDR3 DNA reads TGTGCCAGCAGCTCCCTGCGAGGGTCACCCCTCCACTTT.

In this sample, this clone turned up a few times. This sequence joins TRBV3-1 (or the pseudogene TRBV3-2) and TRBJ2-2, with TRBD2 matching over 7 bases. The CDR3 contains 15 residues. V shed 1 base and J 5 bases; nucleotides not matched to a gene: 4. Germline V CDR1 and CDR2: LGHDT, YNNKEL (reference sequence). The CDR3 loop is CASSQAGLTTGELFF. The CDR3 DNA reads TGTGCCAGCAGCCAAGCGGGACTAACTACCGGGGAGCTGTTTTTT.

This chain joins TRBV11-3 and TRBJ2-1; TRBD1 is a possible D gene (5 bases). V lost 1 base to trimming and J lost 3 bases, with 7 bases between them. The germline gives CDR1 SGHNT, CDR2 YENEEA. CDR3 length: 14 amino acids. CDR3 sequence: CASSLGTYYNEQFF. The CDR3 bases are TGTGCCAGCAGCTTAGGGACATACTACAATGAGCAGTTCTTC. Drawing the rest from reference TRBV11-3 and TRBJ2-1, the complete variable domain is EAGVVQSPRYKIIEKKQPVAFWCNPISGHNTLYWYLQNLGQGPELLIRYENEEAVDDSQLPKDRFSAERLKGVDSTLKIQPAELGDSAVYLCASSLGTYYNEQFFGPGTRLTVL.

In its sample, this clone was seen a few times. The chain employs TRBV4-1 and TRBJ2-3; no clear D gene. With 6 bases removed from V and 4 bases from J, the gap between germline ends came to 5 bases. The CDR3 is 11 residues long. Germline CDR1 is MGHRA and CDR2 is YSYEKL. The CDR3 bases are TGCGCCAGCAGGCAGGCAGATACGCAGTATTTT. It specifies CASRQADTQYF.

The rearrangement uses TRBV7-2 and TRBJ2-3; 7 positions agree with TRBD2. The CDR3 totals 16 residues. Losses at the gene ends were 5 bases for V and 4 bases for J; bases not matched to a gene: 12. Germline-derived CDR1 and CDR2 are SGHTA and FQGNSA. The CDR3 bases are TGTGCCAGCAGCCTCCTTGGGGGGGAGTGGGCAGATACGCAGTATTTT. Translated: CASSLLGGEWADTQYF.

The CDR3 DNA reads as TGTGCCAGCAGCTCCCCCGGGAGGAATGAGCAGTTCTTC. Its translation: CASSSPGRNEQFF. The V and J genes are TRBV3-1 (or the pseudogene TRBV3-2) and TRBJ2-1; 7 bases match TRBD2. This CDR3 is 13 amino acids long. The J segment lost 7 bases and the V segment lost 5 bases, leaving 5 bases of the junction unmatched. The germline V gene has CDR1 LGHDT and CDR2 YNNKEL (reference sequence).

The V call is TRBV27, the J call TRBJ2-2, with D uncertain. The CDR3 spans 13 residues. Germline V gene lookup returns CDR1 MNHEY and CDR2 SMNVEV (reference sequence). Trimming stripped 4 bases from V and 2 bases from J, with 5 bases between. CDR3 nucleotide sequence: TGTGCCAGCAGTTCCCATAACACCGGGGAGCTGTTTTTT. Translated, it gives CASSSHNTGELFF.

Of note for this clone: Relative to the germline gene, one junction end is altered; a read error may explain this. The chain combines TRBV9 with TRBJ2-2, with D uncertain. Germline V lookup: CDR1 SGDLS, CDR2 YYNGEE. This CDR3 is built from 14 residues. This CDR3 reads CASSVGAPTGELFF. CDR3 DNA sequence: TGTGCCAGCAGCGTAGGGGCCCCAACCGGAGAGCTGTTTTTT.

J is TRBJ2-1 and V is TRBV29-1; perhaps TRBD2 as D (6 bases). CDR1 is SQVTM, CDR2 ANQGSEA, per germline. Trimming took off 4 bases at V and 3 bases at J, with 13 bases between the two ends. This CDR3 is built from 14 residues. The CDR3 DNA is TGCAGCGTTGTCGGGAGCTTTAACTACAATGAGCAGTTCTTC. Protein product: CSVVGSFNYNEQFF.

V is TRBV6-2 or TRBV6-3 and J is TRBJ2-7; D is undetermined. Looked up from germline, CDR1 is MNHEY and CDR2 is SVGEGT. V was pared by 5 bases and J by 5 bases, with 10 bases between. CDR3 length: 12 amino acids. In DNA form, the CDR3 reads TGTGCCAGCAGTGACACTGACCACGAGCAGTACTTC. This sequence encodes CASSDTDHEQYF.

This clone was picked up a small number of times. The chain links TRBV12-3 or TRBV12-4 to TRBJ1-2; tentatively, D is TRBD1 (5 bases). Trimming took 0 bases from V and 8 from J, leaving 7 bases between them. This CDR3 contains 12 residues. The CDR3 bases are TGTGCCAGCAGTTTAGCAGGGGTCGGCTACACCTTC. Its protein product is CASSLAGVGYTF.

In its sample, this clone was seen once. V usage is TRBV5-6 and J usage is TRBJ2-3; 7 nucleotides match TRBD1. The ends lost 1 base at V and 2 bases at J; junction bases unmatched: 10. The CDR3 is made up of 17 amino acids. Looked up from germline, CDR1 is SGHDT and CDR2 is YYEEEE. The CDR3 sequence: CASSLRWTGRTTDTQYF. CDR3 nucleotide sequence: TGTGCCAGCAGCTTGAGGTGGACAGGCCGAACCACAGATACGCAGTATTTT. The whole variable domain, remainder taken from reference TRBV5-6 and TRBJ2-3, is DAGVTQSPTHLIKTRGQQVTLRCSPKSGHDTVSWYQQALGQGPQFIFQYYEEEERQRGNFPDRFSGHQFPNYSSELNVNALLLGDSALYLCASSLRWTGRTTDTQYFGPGTRLTVL.

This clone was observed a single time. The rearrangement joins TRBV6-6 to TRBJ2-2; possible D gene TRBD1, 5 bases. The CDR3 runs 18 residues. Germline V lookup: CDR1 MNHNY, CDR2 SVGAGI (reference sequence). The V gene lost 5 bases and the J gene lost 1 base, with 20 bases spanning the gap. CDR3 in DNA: TGTGCCAGCAGTCCCCTCACCTCCGGACAAATGAACACCGGGGAGCTGTTTTTT. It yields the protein CASSPLTSGQMNTGELFF.

The CDR3 region is CAISGMDGDGYTF. Written as DNA, the CDR3 is TGTGCCATCAGTGGGATGGACGGGGATGGCTACACCTTC. The chain is built from TRBV10-3 and TRBJ1-2; D not resolved. This CDR3 spans 13 amino acids. Germline values: CDR1 ENHRY, CDR2 SYGVKD. V was cut by 4 bases and J by 6 bases, with 12 bases left in between.